The 11 T cell receptor beta chains in this list originate from one sample, sequenced in a study of identical twins. TCRdb itself ran the 5' RACE reads through MiXCR, one entry per CDR3 protein. The sample holds approximately 690,000 distinct CDR3 sequences, 5.5% to 6.5% seen once. The sample taken for sequencing was naive T cells sorted from blood. These receptors all come from a man aged 18 to 35 in good health.

The V gene is TRBV6-2 or TRBV6-3, the J gene TRBJ2-7; 9 nucleotides agree with TRBD1. The J segment lost 1 base and the V segment lost 6 bases, leaving 7 bases of the junction unmatched. The CDR3 totals 15 residues. Germline V gene data show CDR1 as MNHEY and CDR2 as SVGEGT. Written as DNA, the CDR3 is TGTGCCAGCAGGTCTACAGGGGGCCCTTCCTACGAGCAGTACTTC. Residues: CASRSTGGPSYEQYF.

The chain is built from TRBV20-1 and TRBJ2-7, with 7 bases identical to TRBD1. This CDR3 is 18 amino acids long. Germline V gene sequence: CDR1 DFQATT, CDR2 SNEGSKA (reference sequence). V lost 0 bases, J lost 2 bases, and 16 bases stayed unmatched. The CDR3 sequence is CSARDRRLSGTATYEQYF. The CDR3 coding sequence is TGCAGTGCTAGAGATCGGAGACTTTCCGGGACAGCAACCTACGAGCAGTACTTC.

This clonotype has a handful of counts. The V and J genes are TRBV5-5 and TRBJ1-6; no clear D gene. The CDR3 totals 12 residues. V dropped 4 bases and J dropped 13 bases, with 12 bases sitting between them. The germline V gene encodes CDR1 SGHKS and CDR2 YYEKEE (reference sequence). CDR3 sequence (DNA): TGTGCCAGCAGCATTGGACCCGAGCCCCTCCACTTT. Amino acids: CASSIGPEPLHF. The complete variable domain, with remaining parts taken from reference TRBV5-5 and TRBJ1-6, reads DAGVTQSPTHLIKTRGQQVTLRCSPISGHKSVSWYQQVLGQGPQFIFQYYEKEERGRGNFPDRFSARQFPNYSSELNVNALLLGDSALYLCASSIGPEPLHFGNGTRLTVT.

There are many counts of this clonotype. V is TRBV4-2 and J is TRBJ2-1, with a weak D call TRBD2 (5 bases). The germline V gene has CDR1 LGHNA and CDR2 YNFKEQ. Trimming removed 6 bases at V and 0 bases at J, with 12 bases between. CDR3 length: 15 residues. DNA of the CDR3: TGTGCCAGCAGTCCGGAGCGGAGCTCCTACAATGAGCAGTTCTTC. This sequence encodes CASSPERSSYNEQFF.

This clonotype was seen repeatedly, ten times or more. The chain combines TRBV5-1 with TRBJ2-1; the match to TRBD2 covers 8 bases. V shed 4 bases and J 8 bases; nucleotides not matched to a gene: 14. CDR1 and CDR2 (germline): SGHRS, YFSETQ. This CDR3 region has 16 residues. The CDR3 spells CASSPPKAGDLDEQFF. The CDR3 DNA reads as TGCGCCAGCAGCCCCCCTAAAGCGGGAGATCTCGATGAGCAGTTCTTC.

This clonotype has a count of ten or more. V and J are TRBV9 and TRBJ2-1; D gene ambiguous. Trimming removed 0 bases at V and 5 bases at J, with 12 bases between. This CDR3 contains 15 residues. CDR1 and CDR2 (germline): SGDLS, YYNGEE. The CDR3 bases are TGTGCCAGCAGCGTAGGACGATATGGGGACAATGAGCAGTTCTTC. Protein product: CASSVGRYGDNEQFF. Variable domain in full (rest from reference TRBV9 and TRBJ2-1): DSGVTQTPKHLITATGQRVTLRCSPRSGDLSVYWYQQSLDQGLQFLIQYYNGEERAKGNILERFSAQQFPDLHSELNLSSLELGDSALYFCASSVGRYGDNEQFFGPGTRLTVL.

The sample holds a few counts of this clonotype. For the CDR3, the DNA is TGTGCCACCAGTGACGGGGTCGGACAGAGCTCCTACAATGAGCAGTTCTTC. Residues: CATSDGVGQSSYNEQFF. The chain couples TRBV24-1 to TRBJ2-1, with TRBD1 as a possible D gene (6 bases). The V gene lost 4 bases and the J gene lost 0 bases, with 15 bases spanning the gap. This CDR3 region has 17 residues. The germline V gene has CDR1 KGHDR and CDR2 SFDVKD.

This sequence joins TRBV28 and TRBJ2-3; 8 bases agree with TRBD1. The V gene end was trimmed by 5 bases and the J gene end by 4 bases; junction bases not matched to a gene: 5. CDR1 and CDR2 (germline): MDHEN, SYDVKM. The CDR3 loop spans 14 amino acids. CDR3 protein: CASSGRGPPDTQYF. In nucleotides, the CDR3 is TGTGCCAGCAGTGGCAGGGGGCCCCCAGATACGCAGTATTTT.

This clonotype was recorded at least ten times. V is TRBV12-5 and J is TRBJ2-2, with D possibly matching TRBD1 (5 bases). The CDR3 sequence is 15 residues long. Trimming left V 6 bases short and J 0 bases short, with 11 bases between. Germline values: CDR1 LGHNT, CDR2 FRNRAP. CDR3 region: CASGRTPSNTGELFF. The CDR3 bases are TGTGCTAGTGGGCGGACACCGTCGAACACCGGGGAGCTGTTTTTT.

This chain joins TRBV6-1 and TRBJ2-3; 14 bases match TRBD2. J gave up 2 bases and V 5 bases, and 3 bases lay outside the gene matches. CDR1 and CDR2 (germline): MNHNS, SASEGT. The CDR3 is 16 residues long. The CDR3 bases are TGTGCCAGCAGTCGGACTAGCGGGAGGCACACAGATACGCAGTATTTT. This codes for CASSRTSGRHTDTQYF.

V gene TRBV7-2 combines with J gene TRBJ2-6; D may correspond to TRBD1 or TRBD2 (5 bases each). CDR3 length: 15 amino acids. The germline gives CDR1 SGHTA, CDR2 FQGNSA. Trimming left V 5 bases short and J 0 bases short, with 8 bases between. CDR3 DNA: TGTGCCAGCAGCAGGGACGCCTCTGGGGCCAACGTCCTGACTTTC. This encodes CASSRDASGANVLTF.